The sequence of this TCR beta chain was determined in a study of cytomegalovirus exposure and HLA in healthy donors. TCRdb's copy holds only in-frame clones and misses some; the assay was immunoSEQ multiplex PCR. The data hold more than 95,000 clones, with approximately 85% observed a single time. Germline trimming cut 5 bases from V and 0 bases from J; bases unmatched to any gene: 2. Germline V gene lookup returns CDR1 SGHTA and CDR2 FQGNSA. This CDR3 has 15 residues. Study-wide points: The CMV antigen specificity of a few CMV-associated chains was confirmed through in vitro analysis.

A remark on this clone: Its antigen is as yet unknown.

The sequencing input was PBMCs. The rearrangement uses TRBV7-2 and TRBJ2-7, with 12 bases lining up with TRBD2. This sequence originates from a man younger than 30 in good health and CMV-seronegative. The DNA for the CDR3 is TGTGCCAGCAGCGTGGGACTAGCGGGCTCCTACGAGCAGTACTTC. Protein sequence: CASSVGLAGSYEQYF.